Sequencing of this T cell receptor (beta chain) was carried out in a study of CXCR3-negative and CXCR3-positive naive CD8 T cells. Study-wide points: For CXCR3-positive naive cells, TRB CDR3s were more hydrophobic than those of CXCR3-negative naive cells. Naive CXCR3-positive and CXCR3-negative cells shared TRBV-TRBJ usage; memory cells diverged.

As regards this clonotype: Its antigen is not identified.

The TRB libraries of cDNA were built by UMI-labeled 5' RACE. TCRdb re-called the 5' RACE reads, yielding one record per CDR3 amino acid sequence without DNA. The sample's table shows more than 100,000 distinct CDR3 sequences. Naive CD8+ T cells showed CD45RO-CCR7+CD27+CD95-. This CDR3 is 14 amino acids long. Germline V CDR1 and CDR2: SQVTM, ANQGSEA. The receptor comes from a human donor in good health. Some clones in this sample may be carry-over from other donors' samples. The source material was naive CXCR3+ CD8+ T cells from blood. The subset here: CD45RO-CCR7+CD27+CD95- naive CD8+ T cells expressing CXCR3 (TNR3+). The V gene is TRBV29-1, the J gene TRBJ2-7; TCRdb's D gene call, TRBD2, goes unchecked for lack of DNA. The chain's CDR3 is CSVELRGGAYEQYF.